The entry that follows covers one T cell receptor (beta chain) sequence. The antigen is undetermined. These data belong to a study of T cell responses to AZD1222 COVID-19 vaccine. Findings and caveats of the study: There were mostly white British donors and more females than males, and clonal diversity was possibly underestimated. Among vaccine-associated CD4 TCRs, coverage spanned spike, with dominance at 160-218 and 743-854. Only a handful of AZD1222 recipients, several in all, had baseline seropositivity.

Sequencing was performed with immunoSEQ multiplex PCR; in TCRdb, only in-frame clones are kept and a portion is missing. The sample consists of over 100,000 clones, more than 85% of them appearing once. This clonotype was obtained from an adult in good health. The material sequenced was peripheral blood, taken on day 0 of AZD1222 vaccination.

CDR3 nucleotides: TGTGCCAGTAGTCAAGGGACTTTCCAAGAGACCCAGTACTTC. Amino acids: CASSQGTFQETQYF. The genes are TRBV19 and TRBJ2-5; weak D call: TRBD2 (6 bases). The CDR3 has 14 amino acids. Germline loops: CDR1 LNHDA, CDR2 SQIVND (reference sequence). V was trimmed by 5 bases and J by 1 base, leaving 11 bases between them.